Shown below are 6 T cell receptor beta chains from a single sample sequenced in a study of T cell changes during pregnancy in multiple sclerosis. TCRdb keeps only in-frame clones here, not all; method: immunoSEQ multiplex PCR. The sample shows 80,000 to 100,000 clones, roughly 91% of them seen only once. The specimen comprised peripheral blood, sampled after pregnancy. The receptors originated from a female donor in good health, enrolled as a control in a pregnancy study.

The chain links TRBV2 to TRBJ2-2; D may be TRBD1 (6 bases). CDR3 length equals 15 residues. Trimming stripped 5 bases from V and 1 base from J, with 11 bases between. CDR1 and CDR2 (germline): SNHLY, FYNNEI. The CDR3: CASSRSTGNTGELFF. Written as DNA, the CDR3 is TGTGCCAGCAGTCGATCGACAGGGAACACCGGGGAGCTGTTTTTT.

V gene TRBV29-1 combines with J gene TRBJ1-3; D is unresolved. The V and J ends lost 3 bases and 0 bases respectively, with 9 bases between them. Germline V gene data show CDR1 as SQVTM and CDR2 as ANQGSEA. The CDR3 loop spans 14 amino acids. CDR3 sequence: CSVDPVLSGNTIYF. The CDR3 DNA sequence: TGCAGCGTTGATCCCGTCCTCTCTGGAAACACCATATATTTT.

The chain uses TRBV5-4 and TRBJ1-3; tentative D call: TRBD1 (6 bases). The CDR3 runs 13 residues. V shed 4 bases and J shed 5 bases, with 10 bases lying between them. The germline gives CDR1 SGHNT, CDR2 YYREEE (reference sequence). The CDR3 DNA reads TGTGCCAGCAGCCCGGACAGTCGAAACACCATATATTTT. Protein product: CASSPDSRNTIYF. Full variable domain (remainder filled in from reference TRBV5-4 and TRBJ1-3): ETGVTQSPTHLIKTRGQQVTLRCSSQSGHNTVSWYQQALGQGPQFIFQYYREEENGRGNFPPRFSGLQFPNYSSELNVNALELDDSALYLCASSPDSRNTIYFGEGSWLTVV.

V usage is TRBV18 and J usage is TRBJ1-2; 7 positions agree with TRBD1. There are 16 residues in the CDR3. Germline CDR1 reads KGHSH; CDR2 reads LQKENI. Trimming cost V 0 bases and J 0 bases; bases outside gene matches: 4. The CDR3 loop is CASSPPGTVANYGYTF. The CDR3 DNA is TGTGCCAGCTCACCACCGGGGACAGTCGCTAACTATGGCTACACCTTC.

The CDR3 region is CASSAGEAGELFF. The CDR3, as DNA: TGTGCCAGCAGTGCGGGGGAGGCCGGGGAGCTGTTTTTT. This chain uses TRBV6-4 with TRBJ2-2; tentatively, D is TRBD2 (6 bases). The length of the CDR3 is 13 residues. V was clipped by 4 bases and J by 6 bases, with 9 bases between them. CDR1 MRHNA and CDR2 SNTAGT come from the germline V gene.

The chain couples TRBV7-3 to TRBJ1-6; D uncertain. Germline V lookup: CDR1 SGHTA, CDR2 FQGTGA. There are 14 residues in the CDR3. With 2 bases removed from V and 9 bases from J, the gap between germline ends came to 11 bases. CDR3 amino acids: CASSLEGVGSPLHF. The CDR3 bases are TGTGCCAGCAGCTTAGAGGGAGTTGGTTCACCCCTCCACTTT.